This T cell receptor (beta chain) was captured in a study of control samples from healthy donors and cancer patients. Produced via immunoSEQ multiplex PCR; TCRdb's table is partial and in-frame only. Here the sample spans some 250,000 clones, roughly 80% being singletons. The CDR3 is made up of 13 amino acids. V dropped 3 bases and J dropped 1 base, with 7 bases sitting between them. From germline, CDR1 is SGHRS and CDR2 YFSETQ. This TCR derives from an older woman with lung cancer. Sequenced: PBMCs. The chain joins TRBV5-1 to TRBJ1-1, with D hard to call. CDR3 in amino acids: CASSSASNTEAFF. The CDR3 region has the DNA TGCGCCAGCAGCTCGGCGTCGAACACTGAAGCTTTCTTT.